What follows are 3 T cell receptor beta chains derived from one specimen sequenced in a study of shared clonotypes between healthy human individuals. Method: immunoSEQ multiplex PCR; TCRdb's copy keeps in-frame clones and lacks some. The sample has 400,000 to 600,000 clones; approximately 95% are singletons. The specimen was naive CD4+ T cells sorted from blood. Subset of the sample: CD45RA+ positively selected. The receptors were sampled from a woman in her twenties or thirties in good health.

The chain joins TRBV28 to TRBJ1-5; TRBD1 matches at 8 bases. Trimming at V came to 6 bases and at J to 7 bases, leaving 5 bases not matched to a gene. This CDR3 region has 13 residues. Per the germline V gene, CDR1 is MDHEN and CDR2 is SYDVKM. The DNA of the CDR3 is TGTGCCAGCAGAACAGGGGGGGGGCAGCCCCAGCATTTT. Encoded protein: CASRTGGGQPQHF.

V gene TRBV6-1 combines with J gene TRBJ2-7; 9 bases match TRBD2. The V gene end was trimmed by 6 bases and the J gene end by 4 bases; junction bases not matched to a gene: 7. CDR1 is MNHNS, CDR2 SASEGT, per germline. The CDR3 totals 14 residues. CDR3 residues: CASRYGLANYEQYF. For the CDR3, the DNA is TGTGCCAGCAGGTACGGACTAGCGAATTACGAGCAGTACTTC.

The CDR3 sequence is CASSPDRFGYTF. For the CDR3, the DNA is TGTGCCAGCAGCCCCGACAGGTTCGGCTACACCTTC. V gene TRBV5-4 combines with J gene TRBJ1-2, with D possibly being TRBD1 (6 bases). CDR1 is SGHNT, CDR2 YYREEE, per germline (reference sequence). This CDR3 is 12 amino acids long. The V end lost 4 bases, the J end lost 8 bases, and 12 bases lay between the germline ends. The full variable domain, completed using reference TRBV5-4 and TRBJ1-2, is ETGVTQSPTHLIKTRGQQVTLRCSSQSGHNTVSWYQQALGQGPQFIFQYYREEENGRGNFPPRFSGLQFPNYSSELNVNALELDDSALYLCASSPDRFGYTFGSGTRLTVV.